Listed here are 29 T cell receptor beta chains from one sample, sequenced in a study of T cell changes during pregnancy in multiple sclerosis. Generated by immunoSEQ multiplex PCR, the TCRdb table keeps only in-frame clones and is missing some. The data show about 98,000 clones, 92% seen once. This specimen was peripheral blood, taken after pregnancy. The source of these receptors is a female donor in good health, enrolled as a control in a pregnancy study.

J is TRBJ1-5 and V is TRBV7-9; 7 positions agree with TRBD1. Per the germline V gene, CDR1 is SEHNR and CDR2 is FQNEAQ (reference sequence). Trimming took 0 bases from V and 0 from J; bases not matched to a gene: 5. This CDR3 comprises 17 residues. The CDR3: CASSLAQGQTSNQPQHF. The CDR3 bases are TGTGCCAGCAGCTTAGCGCAGGGACAGACTAGCAATCAGCCCCAGCATTTT.

The chain combines TRBV27 with TRBJ1-2; D gene ambiguous. Germline V gives CDR1 MNHEY, CDR2 SMNVEV (reference sequence). Trimming cost V 4 bases and J 0 bases, with 15 bases left between them. This CDR3 comprises 16 residues. The DNA of the CDR3 is TGTGCCAGCAGTTCCGCCAACGTGGGAGCTAACTATGGCTACACCTTC. Translation gives CASSSANVGANYGYTF.

The gene calls are TRBV10-3 and TRBJ2-1; 9 bases are shared with TRBD2. The V gene end was trimmed by 2 bases and the J gene end by 5 bases; junction bases not matched to a gene: 7. The germline gives CDR1 ENHRY, CDR2 SYGVKD. The CDR3 contains 16 residues. The CDR3 region has the DNA TGTGCCATCAGTGAGCTCAGCCTAGCGGGAAACAATGAGCAGTTCTTC. Residues: CAISELSLAGNNEQFF.

The chain is built from TRBV6-1 and TRBJ2-7; TRBD1 might be the D (7 bases). Germline V lookup: CDR1 MNHNS, CDR2 SASEGT. V lost 7 bases and J 1 base, leaving 11 bases between the germline ends. This CDR3 has 13 residues. DNA of the CDR3: TGTGCCAGCAAGACAGGGAGGTCCTACGAGCAGTACTTC. Encoded protein: CASKTGRSYEQYF.

The rearrangement uses TRBV4-1 and TRBJ1-2; 7 bases are shared with TRBD1. The CDR3 has 15 residues. Trimming at V came to 0 bases and at J to 7 bases, leaving 8 bases not matched to a gene. Per germline, CDR1 MGHRA and CDR2 YSYEKL. CDR3 amino acids: CASSQDSRGFGGYTF. As DNA, the CDR3 is TGCGCCAGCAGCCAAGATTCCAGGGGGTTCGGTGGCTACACCTTC.

This chain uses TRBV6-4 with TRBJ2-7, with TRBD2 identical over 14 bases. In germline, CDR1 is MRHNA, CDR2 SNTAGT. The CDR3 is 17 residues long. V was clipped by 2 bases and J by 0 bases; unmatched bases: 3. This CDR3 is CASSDTGTSGSSYEQYF. The CDR3 bases are TGTGCCAGCAGTGACACCGGGACTAGCGGGAGCTCCTACGAGCAGTACTTC.

The chain combines TRBV15 with TRBJ2-7; D possibly corresponds to TRBD2 (5 bases). This CDR3 is built from 13 residues. V was trimmed by 1 base and J by 4 bases, leaving 8 bases between them. Germline V gene lookup returns CDR1 LNHNV and CDR2 YYDKDF (reference sequence). The CDR3 DNA sequence: TGTGCCACCAGCAGAGGCGAGGGTTACGAGCAGTACTTC. It is translated as CATSRGEGYEQYF. The whole variable domain, filled in from reference TRBV15 and TRBJ2-7, reads DAMVIQNPRYQVTQFGKPVTLSCSQTLNHNVMYWYQQKSSQAPKLLFHYYDKDFNNEADTPDNFQSRRPNTSFCFLDIRSPGLGDTAMYLCATSRGEGYEQYFGPGTRLTVT.

In its sample, this clone was seen once. This chain joins TRBV11-2 and TRBJ1-5, with 8 bases aligning to TRBD1. Germline V gene data show CDR1 as SGHAT and CDR2 as FQNNGV. The CDR3 runs 15 residues. With 1 base clipped from V and 3 bases from J, the junction kept 2 bases outside the gene matches. Here the CDR3 reads CASSLGGQDNQPQHF. CDR3 in DNA: TGTGCCAGCAGCTTAGGGGGACAGGACAATCAGCCCCAGCATTTT.

This clone appeared a single time. The gene calls are TRBV6-1 and TRBJ2-7, with 9 bases that match TRBD2. CDR3 length: 15 residues. Germline CDR1 is MNHNS and CDR2 is SASEGT. V trimming: 0 bases; J trimming: 0 bases; junction bases outside the gene matches: 0. Here the CDR3 reads CASSEASGSSYEQYF. The CDR3 nucleotides read TGTGCCAGCAGTGAAGCTAGCGGGAGCTCCTACGAGCAGTACTTC.

V gene TRBV6-4 combines with J gene TRBJ2-1, with D possibly being TRBD1 (6 bases). This CDR3 contains 13 residues. V lost 2 bases to trimming and J lost 5 bases, with 7 bases between them. Germline V gives CDR1 MRHNA, CDR2 SNTAGT. The CDR3 DNA is TGTGCCAGCAGTGACCGGGACAACAATGAGCAGTTCTTC. Protein product: CASSDRDNNEQFF.

This rearrangement joins TRBV6-4 to TRBJ2-3; 12 bases are shared with TRBD2. CDR3 length equals 16 residues. V was clipped by 2 bases and J by 0 bases; unmatched bases: 0. Per germline, CDR1 MRHNA and CDR2 SNTAGT. This chain's CDR3 is CASSDGTSGSTDTQYF. The CDR3 coding sequence is TGTGCCAGCAGTGACGGGACTAGCGGGAGCACAGATACGCAGTATTTT.

This CDR3 reads CASSSGQGARYEQYF. The CDR3 DNA is TGTGCCAGCAGCTCCGGACAGGGGGCTCGGTACGAGCAGTACTTC. The chain employs TRBV7-9 and TRBJ2-7, with 11 bases identical to TRBD1. Germline CDR1 SEHNR, CDR2 FQNEAQ (reference sequence). CDR3 size: 15 residues. J gave up 4 bases and V 4 bases, and 6 bases lay outside the gene matches. Full variable domain (remainder filled in from reference TRBV7-9 and TRBJ2-7): DTGVSQNPRHKITKRGQNVTFRCDPISEHNRLYWYRQTLGQGPEFLTYFQNEAQLEKSRLLSDRFSAERPKGSFSTLEIQRTEQGDSAMYLCASSSGQGARYEQYFGPGTRLTVT.

There are a few counts of this clone. CDR3 DNA: TGTGCCAGCAGGCGGGACCTAAGCTCCTACGAGCAGTACTTC. Its translation is CASRRDLSSYEQYF. The V call is TRBV2, the J call TRBJ2-7, with D perhaps matching TRBD2 (6 bases). The V and J ends lost 6 bases and 0 bases respectively, with 12 bases between them. The CDR3 has 14 amino acids. Germline V gives CDR1 SNHLY, CDR2 FYNNEI. Variable domain in full (rest from reference TRBV2 and TRBJ2-7): EPEVTQTPSHQVTQMGQEVILRCVPISNHLYFYWYRQILGQKVEFLVSFYNNEISEKSEIFDDQFSVERPDGSNFTLKIRSTKLEDSAMYFCASRRDLSSYEQYFGPGTRLTVT.

The J gene is TRBJ1-2, the V gene TRBV18; TRBD1 matches 7 bases. Germline V gives CDR1 KGHSH, CDR2 LQKENI. The CDR3 loop spans 15 amino acids. The trim removed 3 bases at V and 0 bases at J, leaving 4 bases unmatched. The CDR3 is CASSPTGTANYGYTF. Written as DNA, the CDR3 is TGTGCCAGCTCACCGACCGGGACAGCTAACTATGGCTACACCTTC. The variable domain in full, completed from reference TRBV18 and TRBJ1-2, reads NAGVMQNPRHLVRRRGQEARLRCSPMKGHSHVYWYRQLPEEGLKFMVYLQKENIIDESGMPKERFSAEFPKEGPSILRIQQVVRGDSAAYFCASSPTGTANYGYTFGSGTRLTVV.

CDR3 sequence reads: CASSSQRTSSYEQYF. The CDR3 nucleotides are TGTGCCAGCAGCTCACAACGGACAAGCTCCTACGAGCAGTACTTC. The V gene is TRBV7-8, the J gene TRBJ2-7, with D possibly TRBD1 on 5 matching bases. The germline V gene encodes CDR1 SGHVS and CDR2 FQNEAQ. The CDR3 consists of 15 residues. V gave up 4 bases and J gave up 0 bases, with 13 bases separating them.

The chain combines TRBV9 with TRBJ1-2; weak D call: TRBD1 (6 bases). Germline V CDR1 and CDR2: SGDLS, YYNGEE. The CDR3 sequence is 14 residues long. V was shortened by 7 bases and J by 3 bases, with 16 bases between the two germline ends. CDR3 bases: TGTGCCAGCGGAAATCACAGGGCCCACTATGGCTACACCTTC. This encodes CASGNHRAHYGYTF. The full variable domain, its missing parts supplied by reference TRBV9 and TRBJ1-2, is DSGVTQTPKHLITATGQRVTLRCSPRSGDLSVYWYQQSLDQGLQFLIQYYNGEERAKGNILERFSAQQFPDLHSELNLSSLELGDSALYFCASGNHRAHYGYTFGSGTRLTVV.

The chain has TRBV5-6 and TRBJ2-3; a possible D gene is TRBD2 (7 bases). V lost 0 bases to trimming and J lost 4 bases, with 12 bases between them. In germline, CDR1 is SGHDT, CDR2 YYEEEE. The CDR3 spans 15 residues. The CDR3 spells CASSLGLAGADTQYF. CDR3 DNA sequence: TGTGCCAGCAGCTTGGGACTAGCAGGGGCAGATACGCAGTATTTT.

The chain uses TRBV7-8 and TRBJ2-5; a weak D match, TRBD1 (6 bases). Germline CDR1 and CDR2: SGHVS and FQNEAQ. CDR3 size: 13 residues. Trimming shortened V by 5 bases and J by 5 bases, and 12 bases separated the two germline ends. The CDR3 coding sequence is TGTGCCAGCAGCGGCGACAGGATGGAGACCCAGTACTTC. Translation: CASSGDRMETQYF.

This clone was counted once. The genes are TRBV5-6 and TRBJ2-7; D is unresolved. Germline CDR1 is SGHDT and CDR2 is YYEEEE. This CDR3 has 15 amino acids. Trimming stripped 3 bases from V and 2 bases from J, with 15 bases between. CDR3 sequence (DNA): TGTGCCAGCAGCTCCCCCCCGTTAGGAGCCTACGAGCAGTACTTC. Protein: CASSSPPLGAYEQYF.

The chain links TRBV18 to TRBJ1-5; 8 bases match TRBD1. V was pared by 5 bases and J by 6 bases, with 6 bases of the junction left unmatched. Germline V gives CDR1 KGHSH, CDR2 LQKENI. The CDR3 contains 14 residues. This chain's CDR3 is CASSADRAVQPQHF. Written as DNA, the CDR3 is TGTGCCAGCTCAGCGGACAGGGCGGTTCAGCCCCAGCATTTT.

The chain links TRBV9 to TRBJ2-5; 9 bases are shared with TRBD1. Germline trimming cut 3 bases from V and 2 bases from J; bases unmatched to any gene: 2. The CDR3 runs 14 residues. Per the germline V gene, CDR1 is SGDLS and CDR2 is YYNGEE. For the CDR3, the DNA is TGTGCCAGCAGCGCCGGGACAGGGCAAGAGACCCAGTACTTC. Protein sequence: CASSAGTGQETQYF.

The chain recombines TRBV10-1 with TRBJ2-2; 8 bases line up with TRBD2. Germline V CDR1 and CDR2: WNHNN, SYGVQD (reference sequence). V gave up 4 bases and J gave up 4 bases; unmatched junction bases: 17. The CDR3 covers 19 residues. CDR3 sequence reads: CASSAQWGLDSGSTGELFF. DNA of the CDR3: TGCGCCAGCAGTGCCCAGTGGGGATTAGACAGCGGGAGCACCGGGGAGCTGTTTTTT.

V usage is TRBV7-2 and J usage is TRBJ2-3; D is unclear. The CDR3 sequence is 13 residues long. Trimming removed 1 base from V and 4 bases from J, with 6 bases in between. CDR1 is SGHTA, CDR2 FQGNSA, per germline. CDR3 amino acids: CASSLGQADTQYF. CDR3 coding DNA: TGTGCCAGCAGCTTAGGCCAGGCAGATACGCAGTATTTT. Full variable domain (remainder filled in from reference TRBV7-2 and TRBJ2-3): GAGVSQSPSNKVTEKGKDVELRCDPISGHTALYWYRQSLGQGLEFLIYFQGNSAPDKSGLPSDRFSAERTGGSVSTLTIQRTQQEDSAVYLCASSLGQADTQYFGPGTRLTVL.

CDR3 sequence: CASLAGGPGELFF. The CDR3 DNA sequence: TGTGCCAGCCTAGCGGGAGGGCCCGGGGAGCTGTTTTTT. The chain combines TRBV7-9 with TRBJ2-2, with 12 bases matching TRBD2. CDR1 is SEHNR, CDR2 FQNEAQ, per germline (reference sequence). The trim removed 8 bases at V and 6 bases at J, leaving 1 base unmatched. The CDR3 covers 13 residues.

The chain joins TRBV27 to TRBJ2-7; 7 nucleotides match TRBD2. The CDR3 sequence is 13 residues long. Germline CDR1 reads MNHEY; CDR2 reads SMNVEV (reference sequence). Unmatched junction bases numbered 1, after V lost 2 bases and J lost 3 bases. The CDR3 reads CASSLGTNYEQYF. The CDR3 coding sequence is TGTGCCAGCAGTTTAGGGACTAACTACGAGCAGTACTTC.

The chain is built from TRBV7-2 and TRBJ2-5, with D perhaps matching TRBD2 (6 bases). This CDR3 contains 15 residues. The germline V and J ends were trimmed by 2 bases and 5 bases, with 15 bases remaining between them. Germline CDR1 SGHTA, CDR2 FQGNSA. The chain's CDR3 is CASSLTREAGETQYF. CDR3 in DNA: TGTGCCAGCAGCTTAACGAGGGAGGCTGGGGAGACCCAGTACTTC. The whole variable domain, remainder taken from reference TRBV7-2 and TRBJ2-5, is GAGVSQSPSNKVTEKGKDVELRCDPISGHTALYWYRQSLGQGLEFLIYFQGNSAPDKSGLPSDRFSAERTGGSVSTLTIQRTQQEDSAVYLCASSLTREAGETQYFGPGTRLLVL.

The chain joins TRBV19 to TRBJ1-5; D is perhaps TRBD1 (6 bases). Germline loops: CDR1 LNHDA, CDR2 SQIVND (reference sequence). Trimming removed 5 bases from V and 0 bases from J, with 17 bases in between. The CDR3 contains 17 residues. CDR3 coding DNA: TGTGCCAGTAGTGCCGCGACAGGTGATTTTAGCAATCAGCCCCAGCATTTT. It encodes CASSAATGDFSNQPQHF.

The chain recombines TRBV19 with TRBJ1-1; 7 bases fit TRBD1. This CDR3 is built from 15 residues. CDR1 LNHDA and CDR2 SQIVND come from the germline V gene (reference sequence). V shed 7 bases, J shed 0 bases, and the junction held 8 bases outside the gene matches. The CDR3 coding sequence is TGTGCCAGTACCCTAGGGGGCGGGATGAACACTGAAGCTTTCTTT. It translates to CASTLGGGMNTEAFF.

The chain has TRBV15 and TRBJ1-1; weak D call: TRBD1 (6 bases). Trimming cost V 0 bases and J 3 bases, with 8 bases left between them. The CDR3 sequence is 14 residues long. Germline CDR1 reads LNHNV; CDR2 reads YYDKDF (reference sequence). In DNA, the CDR3 is TGTGCCACCAGCAGAGAAGGGGGTGACACTGAAGCTTTCTTT. Translating gives CATSREGGDTEAFF.